These T cell receptor beta chains were read from a single sample in a study of blood T cell repertoires in COVID-19. Data came from immunoSEQ multiplex PCR; TCRdb stores just in-frame clones and leaves some out. The repertoire holds about 190,000 clones, roughly 87% seen once, with around 7.8% in the top ten. Sequenced sample: peripheral blood. Every receptor here comes from a woman aged 55-70 years with COVID-19, enrolled during active disease. Both conserved end residues are part of each CDR3. A D gene is named only where the DNA matches it firmly. Clone size appears in some rows only: once, few, many, or a class for an expanded clone.

abundance | j_gene | v_gene | d_gene | CDR3nt | CDR3aa
- | TRBJ2-3 | TRBV7-3 | - | TGTGCCAGCAGCTCCCCACTAGTTGGAGCAGATACGCAGTATTTT | CASSSPLVGADTQYF
- | TRBJ2-5 | TRBV5-1 | TRBD2 | TGCGCCAGCAGCTTGATTCCTAGCGGGGGGGGAGAGACCCAGTACTTC | CASSLIPSGGGETQYF
- | TRBJ2-5 | TRBV2 | - | TGTGCCAGCAGTCAGGTGGAGACCCAGTACTTC | CASSQVETQYF
- | TRBJ1-5 | TRBV9 | - | TGTGCCAGCGCCAGGGGTACGGGTCAGCCCCAGCATTTT | CASARGTGQPQHF
once | TRBJ2-1 | TRBV5-1 | TRBD1 | TGCGCCAGCACACCCCCCGGGACAGGGGCCTCCTACAATGAGCAGTTCTTC | CASTPPGTGASYNEQFF
- | TRBJ1-1 | TRBV18 | - | TGTGCCAGCTCAGGCGGGGCCTCGGGGAACACTGAAGCTTTCTTT | CASSGGASGNTEAFF
- | TRBJ1-6 | TRBV6-5 | TRBD1 | TGTGCCAGCAGCGGACAGGGGACAGGTTCACCCCTCCACTTT | CASSGQGTGSPLHF
- | TRBJ2-7 | TRBV2 | - | TGTGCCAGCAGTGAAAGGGGCCGACACGAGCAGTACTTC | CASSERGRHEQYF
- | TRBJ2-1 | TRBV11-2 | TRBD2 | TGTGCCAGCAGCCCCGGGGCGGGAGGGCGGTACAATGAGCAGTTCTTC | CASSPGAGGRYNEQFF
- | TRBJ2-6 | TRBV7-3 | - | TGTGCCAGCAGCCCTGGGCTCAAGAGCTCTGGGGCCAACGTCCTGACTTTC | CASSPGLKSSGANVLTF
once | TRBJ1-1 | TRBV28 | - | TGTGCCAGCAGCCCCGCCCGGGGGGGAGCTTTCTTT | CASSPARGGAFF
few | TRBJ1-6 | TRBV27 | - | TGTGCCAGCTCCAGCGGCGATTCACCCCTCCACTTT | CASSSGDSPLHF
- | TRBJ2-5 | TRBV7-9 | - | TGTGCCAGCAGCTGGGGGCTAGAGACCCAGTACTTC | CASSWGLETQYF
many | TRBJ2-5 | TRBV5-1 | - | TGCGCCAGCAGCACCCGTGGTCGACTAGTACAAGAGACCCAGTACTTC | CASSTRGRLVQETQYF
- | TRBJ2-6 | TRBV10-3 | TRBD1 | TGTGCCATCGGGGGACAGGACCACTCTGGGGCCAACGTCCTGACTTTC | CAIGGQDHSGANVLTF
- | TRBJ1-5 | TRBV19 | - | TGTGCCAGTAGGCCGGGCAGGGGAAGTCAGCCCCAGCATTTT | CASRPGRGSQPQHF
- | TRBJ2-2 | TRBV7-9 | - | TGTGCCAGCAGCGGCCACGAGGCGAACACCGGGGAGCTGTTTTTT | CASSGHEANTGELFF
- | TRBJ1-3 | TRBV3-1/TRBV3-2 | - | TGTGCCAGCAGCCGGGCGGGTAGCTCTGGAAACACCATATATTTT | CASSRAGSSGNTIYF
- | TRBJ2-3 | TRBV4-2 | TRBD2 | TGTGCCAGCAGCCAAGAAAGGATGTTAGCGGGAGTACCAGATACGCAGTATTTT | CASSQERMLAGVPDTQYF
once | TRBJ1-4 | TRBV6-6 | - | TGTGCCACCAGGGAGTACAATGAAAAACTGTTTTTT | CATREYNEKLFF
- | TRBJ2-1 | TRBV21-1 | - | TGTGCCCGATATAGGACAGGGACCTACAATGAGCAGTTCTTC | CARYRTGTYNEQFF